This T cell receptor (beta chain) is from a study of cytomegalovirus exposure and HLA in healthy donors. The wider study: An early data release held approximately 80 million unique TCRs from HLA-typed donors.

The CDR3 contains 15 residues. Looked up from germline, CDR1 is KGHSH and CDR2 is LQKENI. The germline V and J ends were trimmed by 2 bases and 2 bases, with 10 bases remaining between them. A multiplex PCR was run with 60 Vbeta primers and 13 Jbeta primers. Some clones are missing from TCRdb's copy, which holds only in-frame ones; the method was immunoSEQ multiplex PCR. The sample consists of roughly 100,000 clones, around 70% of them appearing once. This TCR was recovered from a man aged 25-45 years in good health and CMV-seronegative. The rearrangement uses TRBV18 and TRBJ1-5, with D perhaps matching TRBD1 (5 bases). Source material: PBMCs. The CDR3 nucleotides are TGTGCCAGCTCACCATCGCAGGGTGGCAATCAGCCCCAGCATTTT. Its translation: CASSPSQGGNQPQHF.